The sequence of this T cell receptor beta chain was determined in a study of PD-1 blockade in classical Hodgkin lymphoma (dated by TCRdb to the early 2020s). Study-wide context: Nivolumab dosing was 3 mg/kg intravenously every 2 weeks, continuing until either disease progression or unacceptable toxicity. To define a peripheral blood immune signature of response to PD-1 blockade in classical Hodgkin lymphoma, the study combined TCR beta sequencing with CyTOF.

Study-wide findings and limitations: A significant rise by C4D1 was seen in CD4+ but not CD8+ TCR diversity (p=0.0027 vs p=0.16), with the rise being most apparent in complete responders (p=0.02). The study covered only a single clinical trial cohort, and the causes of the repertoire differences, possibly disease activity or prior therapy, were still not defined. Among trial patients, those achieving complete response had baseline diversity similar to that of newly diagnosed patients, while diversity was significantly lower in partial responders and progressors. Lower diversity was observed in patients in whom nivolumab was started less than 1 year after ASCT, and these patients were excluded from later analyses so that confounding by immune reconstitution would be avoided. Baseline TCR diversity was reported as lower in newly diagnosed patients than in healthy donors, and lower still in relapsed/refractory patients.

Turning to this clone: Its antigen is not yet known. Within one base of it there is no much larger clone, and no base qualities were kept.

From the cysteine through the phenylalanine, the CDR3 covers 15 amino acids. The read is trimmed to its CDR3 DNA, 45 bases read in frame from base 1. CDR1 and CDR2 are drawn from the germline V gene (reference sequence): SGHNT, YYREEE. Trimming at the junction amounts to 0 bases on V and 3 bases on J, and the germline ends lie 9 bases apart. Genomic DNA was extracted with the Qiagen DNeasy kit from unsorted PBMCs and from negatively selected CD4+ and CD8+ fractions. Using primers that anneal to V and J segments, immunoSEQ multiplex PCR amplified the TCR beta CDR3 regions. A synthetic immune receptor repertoire was used to minimize amplification bias, and any residual bias was removed computationally once sequencing was done. In the authors' own workflow: Custom Python scripts were used to quantify repertoire diversity as the Shannon entropy index. Unsorted, CD4+ and CD8+ repertoires were examined separately, except in combined analyses, for which CD4+ and CD8+ sequences were merged in silico. Clonal expansion was defined as at least a 2-fold frequency increase after treatment relative to C1D1, with a pseudocount of 0.5 for undetected baseline clones. Singleton clones were defined as clones with 0 or 1 copy at C1D1, and non-singleton clones were defined as clones with 2 or more copies. Clones expanded in unsorted samples were labelled as CD4+, CD8+ or unknown by matching protein sequences in sorted samples from the same patient. Diversity changes from C1D1 to C4D1 were tested in paired samples using Wilcoxon tests. Drawn from immuneACCESS, this table holds only the in-frame rearrangements with V and J called that TCRdb kept. Clones are partly lost; checked studies trace under half to an unresolved V gene and leave the rest unexplained. V and J calls and clone size come straight from that table; D and trimming were deduced from the DNA. The sample data list 43,000 or so clones, and about three quarters of these were observed just once. The ten largest clones represent around 10% of the sample.

The time point label corresponds to: cycle 1 day 1 (C1D1), immediately before nivolumab initiation. All trial patients had relapsed after autologous stem cell transplantation, with cohorts A, B and C differing in prior brentuximab vedotin exposure. A total of about 51 patients with relapsed/refractory classical Hodgkin lymphoma made up the trial cohort, and each patient's best overall response was complete response, partial response or progressive disease. In the multi-cohort phase II CheckMate 205 trial, trial patients received single-agent nivolumab. An independent review committee assessed best overall response using the 2007 International Working Group response criteria. Trial PBMCs were obtained immediately prior to nivolumab initiation (C1D1) and on therapy at cycle 2 day 1 and cycle 4 day 1. Peripheral blood was collected in 8 mL Vacutainer Cell Preparation Tubes, from which PBMCs were isolated by centrifugation and then cryopreserved.

The rearrangement combines TRBV5-4 with TRBJ1-4, with the D gene too uncertain to name. The sequence was obtained from a human donor with classical Hodgkin lymphoma. This sample comprised peripheral blood mononuclear cells (PBMCs), obtained at baseline. The nucleotides read TGTGCCAGCAGCTTGGAGCAGGAGCCTAATGAAAAACTGTTTTTT. This translates into CASSLEQEPNEKLFF.